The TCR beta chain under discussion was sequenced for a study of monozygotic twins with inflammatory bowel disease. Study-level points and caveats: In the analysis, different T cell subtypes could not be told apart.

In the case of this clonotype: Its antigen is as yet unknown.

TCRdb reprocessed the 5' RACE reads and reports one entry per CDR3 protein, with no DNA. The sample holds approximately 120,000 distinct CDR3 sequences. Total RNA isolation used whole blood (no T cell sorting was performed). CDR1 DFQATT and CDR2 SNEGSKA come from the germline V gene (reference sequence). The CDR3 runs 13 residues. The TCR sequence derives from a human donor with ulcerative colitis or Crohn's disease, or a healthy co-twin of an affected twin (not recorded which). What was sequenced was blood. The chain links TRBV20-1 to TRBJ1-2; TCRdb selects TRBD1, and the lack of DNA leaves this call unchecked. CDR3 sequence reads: CSARGPGNYGYTF.